This TCR beta chain was captured by sequencing in a study of T cell repertoires in cytomegalovirus infection. This clonotype appeared a few times. The antigen remains unidentified. Each CDR3 protein gets one entry after TCRdb re-called the reads with MiXCR. The sample shows under 350,000 distinct CDR3 sequences, roughly a fifth of them seen only once. V trimming: 5 bases; J trimming: 6 bases; junction bases outside the gene matches: 6. This CDR3 contains 13 residues. The TCR sequence derives from a human donor in good health (CMV status not recorded). Some clones in this sample may be carry-over from other donors' samples. Material: cultured PBMCs, obtained from culture after CMV antigen stimulation. The rearrangement joins TRBV12-3 or TRBV12-4 to TRBJ1-1, with 7 bases fitting TRBD1. The CDR3 DNA reads TGTGCCAGCAGTATCAGGGGGACTTCTGAAGCTTTCTTT. The encoded protein is CASSIRGTSEAFF.